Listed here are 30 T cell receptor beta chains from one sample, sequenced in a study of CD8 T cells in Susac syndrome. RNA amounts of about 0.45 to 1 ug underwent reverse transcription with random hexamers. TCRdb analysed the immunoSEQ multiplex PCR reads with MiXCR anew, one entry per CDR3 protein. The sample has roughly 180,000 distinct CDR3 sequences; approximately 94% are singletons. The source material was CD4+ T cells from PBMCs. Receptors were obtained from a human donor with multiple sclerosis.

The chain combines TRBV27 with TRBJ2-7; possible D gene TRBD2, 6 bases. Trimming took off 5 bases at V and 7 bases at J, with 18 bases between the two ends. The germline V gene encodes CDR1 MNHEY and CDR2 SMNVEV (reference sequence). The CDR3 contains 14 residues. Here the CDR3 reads CASSLRTGLEEQYF. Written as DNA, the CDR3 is TGTGCCAGCAGTCTCCGGACGGGACTGGAAGAGCAGTACTTC.

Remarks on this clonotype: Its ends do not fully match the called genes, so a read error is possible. DNA for the CDR3: TGTGCCAGCAGCCAAGGGGTGGGACATCTCTGGGGTTTT. It translates to CASSQGVGHLWGF. The chain links TRBV3-1 to TRBJ1-1, with D perhaps matching TRBD1 (6 bases). Germline assignment: CDR1 LGHDT and CDR2 YNNKEL (reference sequence). The CDR3 sequence is 13 residues long.

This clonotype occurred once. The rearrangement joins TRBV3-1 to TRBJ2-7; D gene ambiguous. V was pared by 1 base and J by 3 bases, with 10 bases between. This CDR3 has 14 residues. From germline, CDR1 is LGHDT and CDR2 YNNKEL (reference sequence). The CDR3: CASSQVDSYYEQYF. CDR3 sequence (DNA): TGTGCCAGCAGCCAAGTCGACTCTTACTACGAGCAGTACTTC.

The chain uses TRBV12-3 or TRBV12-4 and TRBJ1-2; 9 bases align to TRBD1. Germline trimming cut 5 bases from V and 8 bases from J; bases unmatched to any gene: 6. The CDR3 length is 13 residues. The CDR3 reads CASSLQGAGGYTF. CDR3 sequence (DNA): TGTGCCAGCAGTCTACAGGGGGCAGGAGGCTACACCTTC.

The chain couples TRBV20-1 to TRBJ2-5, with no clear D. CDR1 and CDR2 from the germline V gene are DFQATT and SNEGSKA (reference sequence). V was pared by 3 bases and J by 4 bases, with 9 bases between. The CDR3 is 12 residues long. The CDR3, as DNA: TGCAGTGCTAGGGGTAGTTTAGAGACCCAGTACTTC. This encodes CSARGSLETQYF.

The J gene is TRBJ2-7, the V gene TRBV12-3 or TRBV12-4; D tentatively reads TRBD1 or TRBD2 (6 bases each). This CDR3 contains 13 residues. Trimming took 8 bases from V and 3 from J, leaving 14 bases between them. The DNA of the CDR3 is TGTGCCAGCGGGCGGGACATAGTCTACGAGCAGTACTTC. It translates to CASGRDIVYEQYF.

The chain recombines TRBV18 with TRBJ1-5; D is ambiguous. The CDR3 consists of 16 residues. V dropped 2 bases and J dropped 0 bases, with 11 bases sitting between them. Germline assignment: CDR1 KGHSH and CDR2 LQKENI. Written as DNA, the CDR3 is TGTGCCAGCTCACCAACGCAAGATTATAGCAATCAGCCCCAGCATTTT. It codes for CASSPTQDYSNQPQHF. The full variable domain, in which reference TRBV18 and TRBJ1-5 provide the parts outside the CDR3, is NAGVMQNPRHLVRRRGQEARLRCSPMKGHSHVYWYRQLPEEGLKFMVYLQKENIIDESGMPKERFSAEFPKEGPSILRIQQVVRGDSAAYFCASSPTQDYSNQPQHFGDGTRLSIL.

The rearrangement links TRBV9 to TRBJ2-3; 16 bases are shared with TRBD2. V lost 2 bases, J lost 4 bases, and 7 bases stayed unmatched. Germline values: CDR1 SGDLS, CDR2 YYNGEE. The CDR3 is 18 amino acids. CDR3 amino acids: CASSVGTSGRAIADTQYF. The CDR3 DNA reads TGTGCCAGCAGCGTCGGGACTAGCGGGAGGGCCATCGCAGATACGCAGTATTTT.

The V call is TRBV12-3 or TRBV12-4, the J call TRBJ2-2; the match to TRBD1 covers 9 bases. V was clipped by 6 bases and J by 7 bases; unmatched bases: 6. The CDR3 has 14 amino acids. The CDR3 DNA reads TGTGCCAGCAGGCTGGGACAGGGTGACGGGGAGCTGTTTTTT. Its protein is CASRLGQGDGELFF.

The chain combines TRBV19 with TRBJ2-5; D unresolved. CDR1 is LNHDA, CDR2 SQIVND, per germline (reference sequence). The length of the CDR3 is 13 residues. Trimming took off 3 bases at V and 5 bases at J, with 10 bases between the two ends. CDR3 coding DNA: TGTGCCAGTAGTATGGGGTCCCGGGAGACCCAGTACTTC. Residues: CASSMGSRETQYF.

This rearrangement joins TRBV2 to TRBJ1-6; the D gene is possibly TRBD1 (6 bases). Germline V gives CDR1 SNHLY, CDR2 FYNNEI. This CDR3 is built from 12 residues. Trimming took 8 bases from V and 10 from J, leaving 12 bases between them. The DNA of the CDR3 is TGTGCCAGCTTTACAGGGAACTCACCCCTCCACTTT. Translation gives CASFTGNSPLHF.

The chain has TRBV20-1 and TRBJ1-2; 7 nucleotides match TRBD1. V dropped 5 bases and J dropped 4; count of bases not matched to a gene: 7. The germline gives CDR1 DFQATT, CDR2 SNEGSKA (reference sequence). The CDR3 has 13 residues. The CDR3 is CSAGTATLYGYTF. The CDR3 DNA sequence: TGCAGTGCTGGGACAGCAACTCTCTATGGCTACACCTTC.

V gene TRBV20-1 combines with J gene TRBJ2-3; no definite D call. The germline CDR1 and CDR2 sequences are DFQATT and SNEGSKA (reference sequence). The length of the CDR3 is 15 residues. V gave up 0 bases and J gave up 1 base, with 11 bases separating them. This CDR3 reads CSARDSRMGTDTQYF. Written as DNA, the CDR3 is TGCAGTGCTAGAGATAGTAGAATGGGCACAGATACGCAGTATTTT.

The CDR3 protein is CASGQGLSNQPQHF. The CDR3 nucleotides are TGTGCCAGCGGACAGGGGTTAAGCAATCAGCCCCAGCATTTT. The V call is TRBV6-2 or TRBV6-3, the J call TRBJ1-5; 9 nucleotides agree with TRBD1. V trimming: 8 bases; J trimming: 1 base; junction bases outside the gene matches: 3. Germline V gives CDR1 MNHEY, CDR2 SVGEGT. The CDR3 spans 14 residues.

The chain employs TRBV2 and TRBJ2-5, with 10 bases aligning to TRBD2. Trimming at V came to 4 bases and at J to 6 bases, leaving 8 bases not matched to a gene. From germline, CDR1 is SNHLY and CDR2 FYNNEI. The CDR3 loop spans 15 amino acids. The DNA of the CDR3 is TGTGCCAGCAGTGGAGGTAGCGGGAGGATCCAGACCCAGTACTTC. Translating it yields CASSGGSGRIQTQYF.

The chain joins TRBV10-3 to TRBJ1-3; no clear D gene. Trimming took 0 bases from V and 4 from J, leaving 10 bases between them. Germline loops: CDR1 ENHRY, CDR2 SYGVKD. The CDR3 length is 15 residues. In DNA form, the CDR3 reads TGTGCCATCAGTGAGTCGACGCTAGTCGGAAACACCATATATTTT. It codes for CAISESTLVGNTIYF.

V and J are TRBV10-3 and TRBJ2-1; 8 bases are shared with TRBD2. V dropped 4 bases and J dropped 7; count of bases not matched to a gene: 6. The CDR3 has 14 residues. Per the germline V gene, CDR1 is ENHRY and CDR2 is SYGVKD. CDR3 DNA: TGTGCCATCAGTGGCGGGAGGTTGTATAATGAGCAGTTCTTC. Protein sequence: CAISGGRLYNEQFF.

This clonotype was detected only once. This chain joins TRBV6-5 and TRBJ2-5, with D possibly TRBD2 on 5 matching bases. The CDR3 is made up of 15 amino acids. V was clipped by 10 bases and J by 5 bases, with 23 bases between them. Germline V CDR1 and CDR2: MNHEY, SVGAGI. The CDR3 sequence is CANSPVAGSVETQYF. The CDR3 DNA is TGTGCCAACAGCCCAGTTGCGGGTAGTGTTGAGACCCAGTACTTC.

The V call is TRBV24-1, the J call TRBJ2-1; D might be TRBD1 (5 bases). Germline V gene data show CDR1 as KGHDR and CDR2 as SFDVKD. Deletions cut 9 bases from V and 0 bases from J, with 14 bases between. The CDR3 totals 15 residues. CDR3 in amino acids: CATQGSPSSYNEQFF. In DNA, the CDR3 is TGTGCCACCCAGGGCTCCCCCAGCTCCTACAATGAGCAGTTCTTC.

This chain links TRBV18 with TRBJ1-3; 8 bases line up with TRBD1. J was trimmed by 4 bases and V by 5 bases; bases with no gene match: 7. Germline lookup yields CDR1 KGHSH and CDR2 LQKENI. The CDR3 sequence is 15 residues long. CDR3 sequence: CASSSRTGQGNTIYF. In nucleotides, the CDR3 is TGTGCCAGCTCATCGAGGACAGGGCAAGGAAACACCATATATTTT.

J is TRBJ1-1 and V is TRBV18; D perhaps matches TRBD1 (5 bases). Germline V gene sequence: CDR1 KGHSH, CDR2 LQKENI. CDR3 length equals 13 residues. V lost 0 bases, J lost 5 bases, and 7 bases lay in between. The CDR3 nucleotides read TGTGCCAGCTCACCACCGCCAGGGACTGAAGCTTTCTTT. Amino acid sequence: CASSPPPGTEAFF.

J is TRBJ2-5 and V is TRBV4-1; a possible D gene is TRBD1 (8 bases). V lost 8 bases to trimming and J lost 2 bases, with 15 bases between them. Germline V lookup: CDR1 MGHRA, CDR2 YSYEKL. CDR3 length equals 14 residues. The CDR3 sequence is CASGHRGGQETQYF. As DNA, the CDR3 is TGCGCCAGCGGACACAGGGGGGGACAAGAGACCCAGTACTTC.

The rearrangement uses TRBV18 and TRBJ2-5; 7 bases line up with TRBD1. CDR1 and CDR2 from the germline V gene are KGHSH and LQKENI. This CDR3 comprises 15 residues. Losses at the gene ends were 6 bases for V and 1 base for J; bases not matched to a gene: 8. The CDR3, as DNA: TGTGCCAGCTCCCAGATGGGACAGCCCCAAGAGACCCAGTACTTC. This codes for CASSQMGQPQETQYF.

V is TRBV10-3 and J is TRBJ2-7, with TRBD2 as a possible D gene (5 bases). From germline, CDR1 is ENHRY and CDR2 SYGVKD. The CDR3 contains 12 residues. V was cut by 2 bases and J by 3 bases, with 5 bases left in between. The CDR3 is CAISERGYEQYF. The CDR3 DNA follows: TGTGCCATCAGTGAGCGGGGCTACGAGCAGTACTTC.

The CDR3 protein is CASSYSYTGEQYF. Here the CDR3 DNA reads TGTGCCAGCAGTTACTCTTACACCGGCGAGCAGTACTTC. This chain uses TRBV6-5 with TRBJ2-7; D is ambiguous. Per the germline V gene, CDR1 is MNHEY and CDR2 is SVGAGI. This CDR3 is 13 amino acids long. Trimming stripped 0 bases from V and 6 bases from J, with 9 bases between.

The CDR3 here is CASSKSTGSNYGYTF. CDR3 nucleotide sequence: TGTGCCAGCAGCAAATCGACAGGGTCTAACTATGGCTACACCTTC. J is TRBJ1-2 and V is TRBV21-1; the D call of TRBD1 is as the table states it, not checked on the DNA. TRBV21-1 corresponds to a pseudogene. The CDR3 runs to 15 residues.

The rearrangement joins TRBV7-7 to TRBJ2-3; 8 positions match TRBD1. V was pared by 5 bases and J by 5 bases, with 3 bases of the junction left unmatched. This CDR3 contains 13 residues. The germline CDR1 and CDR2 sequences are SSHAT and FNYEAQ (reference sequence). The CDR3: CASSADREDTQYF. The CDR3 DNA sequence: TGTGCCAGCAGCGCGGACAGGGAAGATACGCAGTATTTT.

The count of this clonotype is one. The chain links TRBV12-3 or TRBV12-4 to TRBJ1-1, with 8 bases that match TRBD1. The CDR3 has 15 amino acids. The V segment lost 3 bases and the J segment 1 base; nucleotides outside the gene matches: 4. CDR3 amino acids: CASSLSRGRNTEAFF. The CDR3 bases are TGTGCCAGCAGTTTGAGCAGGGGGCGGAACACTGAAGCTTTCTTT.

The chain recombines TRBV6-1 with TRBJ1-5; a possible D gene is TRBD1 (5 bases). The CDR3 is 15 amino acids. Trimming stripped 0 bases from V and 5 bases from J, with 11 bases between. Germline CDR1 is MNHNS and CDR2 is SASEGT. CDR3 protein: CASSEAGDPYQPQHF. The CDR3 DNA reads TGTGCCAGCAGTGAAGCGGGGGATCCTTATCAGCCCCAGCATTTT.

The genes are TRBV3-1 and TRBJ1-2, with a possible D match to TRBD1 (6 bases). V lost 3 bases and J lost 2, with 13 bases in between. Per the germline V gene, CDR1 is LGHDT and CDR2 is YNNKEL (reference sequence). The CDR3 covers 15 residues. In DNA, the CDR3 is TGTGCCAGCAGCCATGCCGACAGGCTAAACTATGGCTACACCTTC. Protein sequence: CASSHADRLNYGYTF.